Presented here are 23 T cell receptor beta chains from one specimen sequenced in a study of PD-L1 blockade in urothelial cancer. Produced via immunoSEQ multiplex PCR; TCRdb's table is partial and in-frame only. The data contain just over 20,000 clones, nearly 90% of them singletons. This material consisted of PBMCs, taken around atezolizumab (anti-PD-L1) treatment. The receptors derive from a woman between 55 and 75 years old with urothelial cancer.

In this sample, this clone turned up once. The rearrangement links TRBV27 to TRBJ2-5, with 8 bases identical to TRBD2. Looked up from germline, CDR1 is MNHEY and CDR2 is SMNVEV (reference sequence). This CDR3 comprises 14 residues. J was trimmed by 3 bases and V by 5 bases; bases with no gene match: 5. The DNA of the CDR3 is TGTGCCAGCAGTATAGGACTAGCAGAAGAGACCCAGTACTTC. Protein: CASSIGLAEETQYF.

This clone was seen once. The gene calls are TRBV7-3 and TRBJ2-3; unclear D gene. CDR1 and CDR2 from the germline V gene are SGHTA and FQGTGA. V was cut by 4 bases and J by 6 bases, with 11 bases left in between. This CDR3 has 13 amino acids. The CDR3 reads CASSSLLVDTQYF. CDR3 DNA: TGTGCCAGCAGCTCCCTATTAGTGGATACGCAGTATTTT.

This clone was counted once. The V call is TRBV9, the J call TRBJ2-5; the match to TRBD2 covers 7 bases. The CDR3 has 16 amino acids. V lost 4 bases to trimming and J lost 5 bases; unmatched junction nucleotides: 14. Germline assignment: CDR1 SGDLS and CDR2 YYNGEE. CDR3 amino acids: CASSPRGRAGGETQYF. The DNA of the CDR3 is TGTGCCAGCAGCCCCCGAGGGAGGGCAGGTGGGGAGACCCAGTACTTC.

The CDR3 spells CASSAPGTANYGYTF. The CDR3 DNA reads TGTGCCAGCTCAGCTCCCGGGACAGCTAACTATGGCTACACCTTC. The chain links TRBV18 to TRBJ1-2; 7 bases map to TRBD1. V trimming: 5 bases; J trimming: 0 bases; junction bases outside the gene matches: 6. Germline CDR1 KGHSH, CDR2 LQKENI. The CDR3 is 15 residues long.

The J gene is TRBJ2-3, the V gene TRBV5-4, with 16 bases that match TRBD2. CDR1 is SGHNT and CDR2 is YYREEE in the germline V gene (reference sequence). This CDR3 comprises 18 residues. The V segment lost 6 bases and the J segment 0 bases; nucleotides outside the gene matches: 7. The CDR3 loop is CASNPGTSGRVSTDTQYF. The CDR3 DNA reads as TGTGCCAGCAACCCCGGGACTAGCGGGAGGGTTAGCACAGATACGCAGTATTTT.

V usage is TRBV7-9 and J usage is TRBJ1-4; no firm D call. V shed 1 base and J shed 7 bases, with 7 bases lying between them. This CDR3 spans 13 amino acids. The germline gives CDR1 SEHNR, CDR2 FQNEAQ (reference sequence). The CDR3 nucleotides are TGTGCCAGCAGCTTAGTACGGGGTGAAAAACTGTTTTTT. It yields the protein CASSLVRGEKLFF.

This chain joins TRBV5-5 and TRBJ1-2, with D hard to call. CDR1 and CDR2 from the germline V gene are SGHKS and YYEKEE (reference sequence). There are 14 residues in the CDR3. Trimming shortened V by 0 bases and J by 1 base, and 7 bases separated the two germline ends. CDR3 sequence reads: CASSLGGYNYGYTF. The CDR3 DNA sequence: TGTGCCAGCAGCTTGGGAGGGTATAACTATGGCTACACCTTC.

The chain links TRBV29-1 to TRBJ1-2, with D possibly being TRBD1 (5 bases). CDR1 is SQVTM and CDR2 is ANQGSEA in the germline V gene. V dropped 8 bases and J dropped 8 bases, with 18 bases sitting between them. The CDR3 extends over 12 amino acids. In DNA, the CDR3 is TGCAGCATCGGAGGGGAGGGTAGGGGCTACACCTTC. Translated, it gives CSIGGEGRGYTF.

The chain joins TRBV7-9 to TRBJ2-5; the D gene is possibly TRBD2 (6 bases). CDR1 SEHNR and CDR2 FQNEAQ come from the germline V gene (reference sequence). The CDR3 totals 14 residues. V was clipped by 5 bases and J by 2 bases, with 12 bases between them. CDR3 region: CASSRSGPQETQYF. The CDR3 DNA reads as TGTGCCAGCAGCCGTAGCGGCCCACAAGAGACCCAGTACTTC.

The chain is built from TRBV4-2 and TRBJ2-5; 7 bases are shared with TRBD2. Per germline, CDR1 LGHNA and CDR2 YNFKEQ. V dropped 0 bases and J dropped 4; count of bases not matched to a gene: 8. The CDR3 has 16 amino acids. CDR3 sequence reads: CASSQELGEGRETQYF. For the CDR3, the DNA is TGTGCCAGCAGCCAAGAATTGGGGGAGGGTCGAGAGACCCAGTACTTC.

V gene TRBV6-1 combines with J gene TRBJ2-7; D possibly corresponds to TRBD2 (5 bases). The CDR3 consists of 11 residues. CDR1 MNHNS and CDR2 SASEGT come from the germline V gene. V lost 5 bases, J lost 7 bases, and 9 bases lay in between. CDR3 sequence (DNA): TGTGCCAGCAGTCGGCCGGGGGAGCAGTACTTC. Its translation is CASSRPGEQYF.

The chain recombines TRBV7-9 with TRBJ2-1; 7 bases match TRBD2. Trimming at V came to 4 bases and at J to 2 bases, leaving 5 bases not matched to a gene. The CDR3 contains 15 residues. The germline V gene encodes CDR1 SEHNR and CDR2 FQNEAQ (reference sequence). The DNA of the CDR3 is TGTGCCAGCAGCTATGGGCTAGCGGCCTACAATGAGCAGTTCTTC. Translating it yields CASSYGLAAYNEQFF.

CDR3 nucleotides: TGTGCCAGCAGTTTATCCCCTAGGATGGGCAATGAGCAGTTCTTC. Protein product: CASSLSPRMGNEQFF. This rearrangement joins TRBV27 to TRBJ2-1; no firm D call. Per the germline V gene, CDR1 is MNHEY and CDR2 is SMNVEV (reference sequence). V gave up 0 bases and J gave up 6 bases, with 12 bases separating them. This CDR3 has 15 amino acids.

This chain joins TRBV5-1 and TRBJ2-2; D unclear. Trimming left V 7 bases short and J 5 bases short, with 12 bases between. CDR3 length: 13 amino acids. CDR1 is SGHRS and CDR2 is YFSETQ in the germline V gene. The CDR3 nucleotides read TGCGCCAGCGGCCTGACACAGACCGGGGAGCTGTTTTTT. This gives the protein CASGLTQTGELFF.

The chain employs TRBV18 and TRBJ2-5, with unresolved D. This CDR3 is built from 12 residues. V lost 3 bases to trimming and J lost 4 bases, with 6 bases between them. Germline V CDR1 and CDR2: KGHSH, LQKENI. CDR3 coding DNA: TGTGCCAGCTCACCTAAGCGAGAGACCCAGTACTTC. Its protein product is CASSPKRETQYF.

The chain joins TRBV15 to TRBJ2-3; the D gene is possibly TRBD2 (5 bases). The CDR3 sequence is 15 residues long. Germline V gene lookup returns CDR1 LNHNV and CDR2 YYDKDF (reference sequence). The germline V and J ends were trimmed by 6 bases and 2 bases, with 15 bases remaining between them. The CDR3 sequence: CATRAWTRDTDTQYF. The CDR3 DNA reads as TGTGCCACCAGAGCCTGGACTCGAGACACAGATACGCAGTATTTT.

The genes are TRBV28 and TRBJ2-7; 14 positions match TRBD2. V dropped 5 bases and J dropped 2; count of bases not matched to a gene: 5. The CDR3 is 16 amino acids. Germline V gene lookup returns CDR1 MDHEN and CDR2 SYDVKM. CDR3 DNA: TGTGCCAGCAGTCGACTAGCGGGAGGGGCCCCCTACGAGCAGTACTTC. This codes for CASSRLAGGAPYEQYF.

This chain joins TRBV5-1 and TRBJ1-3; D is undetermined. CDR1 and CDR2 (germline): SGHRS, YFSETQ. With 1 base removed from V and 3 bases from J, the gap between germline ends came to 11 bases. This CDR3 has 15 amino acids. The CDR3 loop is CASSLMTPGGNTIYF. The CDR3 bases are TGCGCCAGCAGCTTGATGACGCCGGGTGGAAACACCATATATTTT.

The chain employs TRBV5-8 and TRBJ2-2; tentatively, D is TRBD1 (6 bases). This CDR3 contains 13 residues. Germline assignment: CDR1 SGHTS and CDR2 YDEGEE. V was clipped by 4 bases and J by 6 bases, with 10 bases between them. The CDR3 nucleotides are TGTGCCAGCAGCCCCCAGGGGTCCGGGGAGCTGTTTTTT. This encodes CASSPQGSGELFF.

This chain connects TRBV6-1 to TRBJ2-1; D may be TRBD1 (5 bases). V lost 6 bases and J lost 2, with 14 bases in between. The V gene's germline CDR1 is MNHNS and CDR2 SASEGT. The CDR3 sequence is 15 residues long. CDR3 sequence reads: CASRETRGTYNEQFF. The CDR3 DNA reads TGTGCCAGCAGGGAAACAAGGGGCACCTACAATGAGCAGTTCTTC.

The chain combines TRBV7-8 with TRBJ2-6, with 9 bases aligning to TRBD1. The length of the CDR3 is 19 residues. Per germline, CDR1 SGHVS and CDR2 FQNEAQ. J was trimmed by 4 bases and V by 5 bases; bases with no gene match: 15. CDR3 residues: CASSTPRDRESRGANVLTF. Here the CDR3 DNA reads TGTGCCAGCAGCACCCCGCGGGACAGGGAGTCGAGAGGGGCCAACGTCCTGACTTTC.

DNA for the CDR3: TGTGCCAGTAGGTTAGCGGGAGAAAGTTCCTACGAGCAGTACTTC. It is translated as CASRLAGESSYEQYF. The chain has TRBV19 and TRBJ2-7; 9 bases agree with TRBD2. With 6 bases clipped from V and 1 base from J, the junction kept 7 bases outside the gene matches. Germline V lookup: CDR1 LNHDA, CDR2 SQIVND (reference sequence). The CDR3 covers 15 residues.

This clone was seen just once. This rearrangement joins TRBV6-6 to TRBJ2-1; TRBD2 agrees at 9 bases. Germline assignment: CDR1 MNHNY and CDR2 SVGAGI (reference sequence). The CDR3 is 16 residues long. V shed 5 bases and J 3 bases; nucleotides not matched to a gene: 8. The CDR3 loop is CASSTQAGGYYNEQFF. The CDR3 nucleotides read TGTGCCAGCAGTACCCAAGCGGGAGGATACTACAATGAGCAGTTCTTC.